This TCR beta chain was obtained from a study of control samples from healthy donors and cancer patients. Profiling relied on immunoSEQ multiplex PCR, and the TCRdb table lists in-frame clones only, not all of them. The sample shows roughly 450,000 clones, 75% to 95% of them seen only once. The length of the CDR3 is 17 residues. The V and J ends lost 7 bases and 0 bases, in that order; junction bases with no gene match: 14. Germline CDR1 MNHEY, CDR2 SMNVEV (reference sequence). Sequencing was carried out using PBMCs. This TCR was recovered from a man aged 35-49 years with head and neck cancer. V gene TRBV27 combines with J gene TRBJ1-1; 7 nucleotides agree with TRBD1. The CDR3, as DNA: TGTGCCAGCACTAAGGGGGCCCTGGTCCATATGAACACTGAAGCTTTCTTT. Encoded protein: CASTKGALVHMNTEAFF.